This TCR beta chain derives from a study of CD8 T cells in Susac syndrome. Germline values: CDR1 SGHTA, CDR2 FQGTGA. This CDR3 has 15 amino acids. The V end was cut by 0 bases, the J end by 7 bases, with 15 bases between. With random hexamers, reverse transcription was performed on about 0.5 to 1 ug of RNA. One entry per CDR3 protein, called by TCRdb with MiXCR from the immunoSEQ multiplex PCR reads. The sample carries approximately 190,000 distinct CDR3 sequences, over 90% recorded once. This chain uses TRBV7-3 with TRBJ1-2; the D gene is possibly TRBD1 (5 bases). The sequenced material came from CD4+ T cells from PBMCs. The receptor comes from a human donor with multiple sclerosis. DNA for the CDR3: TGTGCCAGCAGCTTAACTGCGTCAGGGATAAGTGGCTACACCTTC. The encoded protein is CASSLTASGISGYTF. The complete variable domain, with remaining parts taken from reference TRBV7-3 and TRBJ1-2, reads GAGVSQTPSNKVTEKGKYVELRCDPISGHTALYWYRQSLGQGPEFLIYFQGTGAADDSGLPNDRFFAVRPEGSVSTLKIQRTERGDSAVYLCASSLTASGISGYTFGSGTRLTVV.